These T cell receptor beta chains were read from a single sample in a study of molecular identifiers for immune sequencing clone quantification. A single record per CDR3 protein comes from TCRdb applying MiXCR to the PCR reads. The sample lists under 800,000 distinct CDR3 sequences, about 25% occurring once. The sequenced sample consisted of naive CD8+ T cells from blood, with Jurkat cell RNA spiked in. The receptors derive from a human donor in good health. Some libraries in this study had Jurkat cell RNA spiked in. Each CDR3 is given with its conserved first and last residue. D genes are given only for firm matches. A clone size is listed for some rows: how often the clone was seen (once, few, many), or a class if it is expanded.

V gene	clone size	J gene	D gene	CDR3 DNA	CDR3 protein
TRBV7-3	few	TRBJ2-3	TRBD2	TGTGCCAGCAGCTTAATCCCTAGCGGTGGAGATACGCAGTATTTT	CASSLIPSGGDTQYF
TRBV6-5	many	TRBJ2-3	NA	TGTGCCAGCAGTTGGAGCAGGGATGGTGTTAGCACAGATACGCAGTATTTT	CASSWSRDGVSTDTQYF
TRBV30	NA	TRBJ2-2	NA	TGTGCCTGGAGTGGGTTAGGTGGAGTTTGGACCGGGGAGCTGTCTTTT	CAWSGLGGVWTGELSF
TRBV6-5	NA	TRBJ1-1	NA	TGTGCCAGCAGTACAAGGGTGAACACTGAAGCTTTCTTT	CASSTRVNTEAFF
TRBV6-5	many	TRBJ2-7	TRBD2	TGTGCCAGCACCGAAGCGGGAGGGTACGAGCAGTACTTC	CASTEAGGYEQYF
TRBV20-1	few	TRBJ2-7	TRBD2	TGCAGTGCTAGAGAAGGACTAGCCTTCTACGAGCAGTACTTC	CSAREGLAFYEQYF
TRBV7-2	many	TRBJ2-6	TRBD1	TGTGCCAGCAGCTTGATCAGGGGGCACGGGGCCAACGTCCTGACTTTC	CASSLIRGHGANVLTF
TRBV2	NA	TRBJ1-2	NA	TGTGCCAGCACCTCGACTGAGGTTTGGGGCTATGGCTACACCTTC	CASTSTEVWGYGYTF
TRBV29-1	many	TRBJ1-2	NA	TGCAGCGTTGTCAGGGGCCAAGGCTACACCTTC	CSVVRGQGYTF
TRBV28	many	TRBJ2-7	NA	TGTGCCAGCAGTTTTCTAGGAGCCTCCTACGAGCAGTACTTC	CASSFLGASYEQYF
TRBV6-2/TRBV6-3	NA	TRBJ2-3	NA	TGTGCCAGCAGTTATTCGGCAGATACCTCAGATACGCAGTATTTT	CASSYSADTSDTQYF
TRBV24-1	many	TRBJ2-1	NA	TGTGCCACCAGTGATTGGCTCCCGAGCTCCTACAATGAGCAGTTCTTC	CATSDWLPSSYNEQFF
TRBV6-2/TRBV6-3	NA	TRBJ2-7	TRBD1	TGTGCCAGCAGCCCCCTCTCGAGACAGGGGTCGAGGGGCGAGCAGTACTTC	CASSPLSRQGSRGEQYF
TRBV12-3/TRBV12-4	few	TRBJ2-5	TRBD1	TGTGCCAGCAGTCCCTCATACAGGGGGCCAGAGACCCAGTACTTC	CASSPSYRGPETQYF
TRBV15	many	TRBJ1-5	NA	TGTGCCACCAGCAGAGATGGGAGGGCTTTGCATCAGCCCCAGCATTTT	CATSRDGRALHQPQHF
TRBV12-3/TRBV12-4	few	TRBJ2-5	NA	TGTGCCAGCAGTTTTATTAGCCCAGAAGAGACCCAGTACTTC	CASSFISPEETQYF
TRBV4-3	NA	TRBJ2-7	TRBD2	TGCGCCAGCAGCCAAGGAGGATCGGGACTAAGCCACGAGCAGTACTTC	CASSQGGSGLSHEQYF
TRBV27	many	TRBJ1-3	NA	TGTGCCAGCAGTCCGGACACCAGAAACACCATATATTTT	CASSPDTRNTIYF
TRBV3-1	few	TRBJ1-4	TRBD1	TGTGCCAGCAGCCAAGAAGAGGGGGCAAACGAAAAACTGTTTTTT	CASSQEEGANEKLFF
TRBV5-8	NA	TRBJ1-2	NA	TGTGCCAGCAGCTTGAATGGCTACACCTTC	CASSLNGYTF
TRBV19	NA	TRBJ2-5	NA	TGTGCCAGTGGGAAGGATCAGTACCAAGAGACCCAGTACTTC	CASGKDQYQETQYF
TRBV6-2/TRBV6-3	NA	TRBJ2-1	TRBD2	TGTGCCAGCACCGACCGGCTAGCGGGGCCCTACAATGAGCAGTTCTTC	CASTDRLAGPYNEQFF
TRBV4-3	many	TRBJ1-5	TRBD1	TGCGCCAGCAGCCAAGAGACAGGGGTTTATCAGCCCCAGCATTTT	CASSQETGVYQPQHF
TRBV27	NA	TRBJ1-1	TRBD1	TGTACCAGCAGTTGGACAGGGAACACTGAAGCTTTCTTT	CTSSWTGNTEAFF
TRBV30	few	TRBJ2-7	NA	TGTGCCTGGAGTGCAACCGGACTCGTTTACGAGCAGTACTTC	CAWSATGLVYEQYF
TRBV12-3/TRBV12-4	many	TRBJ2-3	NA	TGTGCCAGCAGTTTATATCTGGTTTTGAGGACAGATACGCAGTATTTT	CASSLYLVLRTDTQYF
TRBV29-1	many	TRBJ2-2	NA	TGCAGCGCCCTGGGGGGCGTGGAGCTGTTTTTT	CSALGGVELFF
TRBV10-3	NA	TRBJ2-7	NA	TGTGCCATCGCCGAGAGGACTATCTACGAGCAGTACTTC	CAIAERTIYEQYF
TRBV6-2/TRBV6-3	NA	TRBJ2-1	NA	TGTGCCAGCAGTTACTTCCTACTGGAGAAGCAGTTCTTC	CASSYFLLEKQFF
TRBV20-1	many	TRBJ2-3	TRBD2	TGCAGTGCTAGAACCGGCCTAGCGGGGACCACAGATACGCAGTATTTT	CSARTGLAGTTDTQYF
TRBV7-6	NA	TRBJ2-7	TRBD1	TGTGCCAGCAGCCGCCGGAACAGGGGTTCCTACGAGCAGTACTTC	CASSRRNRGSYEQYF
TRBV11-1	NA	TRBJ2-7	TRBD2	TGTGCCAGCAGTTGGGGGACTAGGGAGCAGTACTTC	CASSWGTREQYF
TRBV12-3/TRBV12-4	NA	TRBJ2-5	TRBD2	TGTGCCAGCAGTGCTGGGACTAGTCGGACCCATGAGACCCAGTACTTC	CASSAGTSRTHETQYF
TRBV30	NA	TRBJ2-3	NA	TGTGCCTCCAAACGGCCGGGGGTGAGCACAGATACGCAGTATTTT	CASKRPGVSTDTQYF
TRBV12-3/TRBV12-4	once	TRBJ1-5	NA	TGTGCCAGCAGTAAACGACGGAGCGGGCGCAATCAGCCCCAGCATTTT	CASSKRRSGRNQPQHF
TRBV6-9	NA	TRBJ2-5	TRBD1	TGTGCCAGCAGTTATATGGGGGACAGGGGAGGGGAGACCCAGTACTTC	CASSYMGDRGGETQYF
TRBV19	NA	TRBJ1-6	NA	TGTGCCAGTACTGCAGCCGTCTATAATTCACCCCTCCACTTT	CASTAAVYNSPLHF
TRBV19	many	TRBJ2-5	NA	TGTGCCAGTAGTACGGGACAATCCAGTCGAGAGACCCAGTACTTC	CASSTGQSSRETQYF
TRBV18	NA	TRBJ2-1	NA	TGTGCCAGCTCACCTTCCGGGACGGGCCCCTTCAATGAGCAGTTCTTC	CASSPSGTGPFNEQFF
TRBV7-8	many	TRBJ2-1	TRBD1	TGTGCCAGCAGCTTGGGACAGGGGATGGGTGAGCAGTTCTTC	CASSLGQGMGEQFF